The clone carrying this T cell receptor (beta chain) was counted between two and nine times. The antigen remains unidentified. TCRdb re-called the 5' RACE reads with MiXCR, one entry per CDR3 protein. The profile shows 650,000 to 750,000 distinct CDR3 sequences, 21% of them singletons. This specimen belongs to a study of identical twins. Study-wide findings and caveats: In beta out-of-frame sequences, the excess sharing between twins was weaker.

Germline CDR1 is SGHKS and CDR2 is YYEKEE (reference sequence). CDR3 length: 18 residues. V was cut by 1 base and J by 5 bases, with 22 bases left in between. The data were also submitted as part of a second study, on T cells expressing NK-cell markers. That source reports: Restricting sorting to alpha-beta TCR T cells was achieved in several experiments by an anti-gamma-delta TCR antibody. Dominant NKG2C+ clonotype frequencies of roughly 1.0-7.5% of CD8+ T cells were measured in about 6 donors. A handful of donors showed these clonotypes also leading the CD3+CD56-NKG2C+ fraction.

The gene calls are TRBV5-5 and TRBJ2-1, with D perhaps being TRBD1 or TRBD2 (5 bases each). The sequencing sample was made of PBMCs. The receptor's source is a woman between 18 and 30 years old in good health. The CDR3 DNA reads as TGTGCCAGCAGCTTGAATGTACACCACCCCTGGGGACACAATGAGCAGTTCTTC. This sequence encodes CASSLNVHHPWGHNEQFF.